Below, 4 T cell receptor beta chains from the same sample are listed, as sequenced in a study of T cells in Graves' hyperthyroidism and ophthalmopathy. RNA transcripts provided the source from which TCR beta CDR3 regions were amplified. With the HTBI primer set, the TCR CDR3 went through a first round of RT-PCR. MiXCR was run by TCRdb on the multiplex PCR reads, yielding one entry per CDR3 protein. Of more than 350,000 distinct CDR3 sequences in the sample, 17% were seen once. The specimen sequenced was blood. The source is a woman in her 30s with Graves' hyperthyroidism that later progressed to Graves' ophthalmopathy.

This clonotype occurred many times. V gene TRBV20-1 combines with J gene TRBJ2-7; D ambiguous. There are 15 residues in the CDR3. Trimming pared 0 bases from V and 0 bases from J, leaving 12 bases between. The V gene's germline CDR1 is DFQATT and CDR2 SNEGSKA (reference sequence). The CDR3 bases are TGCAGTGCTAGAGATCGTGTCAGCAACTCCTACGAGCAGTACTTC. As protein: CSARDRVSNSYEQYF.

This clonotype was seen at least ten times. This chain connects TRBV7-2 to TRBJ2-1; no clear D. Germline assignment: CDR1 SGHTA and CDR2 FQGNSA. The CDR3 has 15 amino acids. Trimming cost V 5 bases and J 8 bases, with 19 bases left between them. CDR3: CASSPRVLVNDEQFF. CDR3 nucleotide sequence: TGTGCCAGCAGCCCCCGGGTCCTTGTCAACGATGAGCAGTTCTTC.

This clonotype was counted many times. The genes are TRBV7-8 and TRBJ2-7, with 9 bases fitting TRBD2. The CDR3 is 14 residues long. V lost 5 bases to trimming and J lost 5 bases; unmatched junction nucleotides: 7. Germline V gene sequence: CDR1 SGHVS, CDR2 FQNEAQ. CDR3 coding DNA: TGTGCCAGCAGCGGTAGCGGGAGAGTAAACGAGCAGTACTTC. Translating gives CASSGSGRVNEQYF.

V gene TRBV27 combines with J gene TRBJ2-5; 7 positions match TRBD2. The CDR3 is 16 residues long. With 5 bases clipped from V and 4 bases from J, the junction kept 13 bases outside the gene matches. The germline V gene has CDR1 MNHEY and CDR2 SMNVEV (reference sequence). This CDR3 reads CASSTRLAQEAETQYF. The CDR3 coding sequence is TGTGCCAGCAGTACCCGACTAGCCCAAGAGGCAGAGACCCAGTACTTC.